This T cell receptor beta chain was obtained from a study of Graves' ophthalmopathy and Graves' hyperthyroidism. Notes on the study in general: Discrimination between ophthalmopathy and stable hyperthyroidism by a 13-signature model showed 87.88% sensitivity and roughly 80% specificity.

This clonotype was seen repeatedly, ten times or more. Its antigen is not known. The authors amplified TCR beta CDR3 regions from RNA transcripts. HTBI primers were used in a first-round RT-PCR, which preceded a second-round multiplex PCR. TCRdb re-called the multiplex PCR reads with MiXCR, one entry per CDR3 protein. The sample lists hundreds of thousands of distinct CDR3 sequences, 20% to 25% seen once, with around 3.2% in the top ten. The CDR3 extends over 16 amino acids. V was cut by 8 bases and J by 3 bases, with 22 bases left in between. From germline, CDR1 is SGHTA and CDR2 FQGNSA. This clonotype was obtained from a woman younger than 35 with stable Graves' hyperthyroidism. Sequenced material: peripheral blood. The rearrangement uses TRBV7-2 and TRBJ2-5; D is possibly TRBD1 or TRBD2 (5 bases each). The CDR3 sequence: CASPRGPGWWEETQYF. CDR3 DNA sequence: TGTGCCAGCCCCCGGGGCCCTGGTTGGTGGGAAGAGACCCAGTACTTC.